These 28 T cell receptor beta chains originate from one sample sequenced in a study of CD4+ T cells in melanoma. The assay was immunoSEQ multiplex PCR, and TCRdb's table has in-frame clones only and misses some. The table has roughly 120,000 clones, about 92% seen once. Sequencing was carried out using peripheral blood. All receptors derive from a human donor with melanoma.

The chain couples TRBV7-2 to TRBJ2-1, with 10 bases identical to TRBD1. Germline assignment: CDR1 SGHTA and CDR2 FQGNSA. V lost 4 bases to trimming and J lost 4 bases; unmatched junction nucleotides: 4. The CDR3 runs 15 residues. DNA of the CDR3: TGTGCCAGCAGCTGGGACAGGGGCTCGTACAATGAGCAGTTCTTC. The encoded protein is CASSWDRGSYNEQFF.

The CDR3 region has the DNA TGTGCCAGCAGCACGATGTGGACAGACCAAGAGACCCAGTACTTC. This sequence encodes CASSTMWTDQETQYF. The chain couples TRBV7-8 to TRBJ2-5, with TRBD1 as a possible D gene (6 bases). The CDR3 is 15 residues long. V lost 5 bases, J lost 0 bases, and 13 bases lay in between. Germline CDR1 and CDR2: SGHVS and FQNEAQ.

The V and J genes are TRBV6-1 and TRBJ2-5; either TRBD1 or TRBD2 may supply D (5 bases each). Trimming cost V 5 bases and J 3 bases, with 7 bases left between them. The CDR3 length is 12 residues. Looked up from germline, CDR1 is MNHNS and CDR2 is SASEGT. CDR3 protein: CASSWGKETQYF. The CDR3 region has the DNA TGTGCCAGCAGTTGGGGGAAAGAGACCCAGTACTTC.

The J gene is TRBJ1-2, the V gene TRBV15; D is unresolved. The CDR3 has 13 residues. Deletions cut 0 bases from V and 5 bases from J, with 7 bases between. Germline V gives CDR1 LNHNV, CDR2 YYDKDF (reference sequence). CDR3 residues: CATSRDRGYGYTF. In nucleotides, the CDR3 is TGTGCCACCAGCAGAGACCGGGGTTATGGCTACACCTTC.

This chain uses TRBV18 with TRBJ2-1; 10 bases fit TRBD2. After removal of 3 bases from V and 7 bases from J, the junction contained 6 bases not matched to a gene. Germline CDR1 reads KGHSH; CDR2 reads LQKENI. This CDR3 spans 15 amino acids. This chain's CDR3 is CASSPFGLADNEQFF. In nucleotides, the CDR3 is TGTGCCAGCTCACCTTTCGGACTAGCGGATAATGAGCAGTTCTTC.

V usage is TRBV7-9 and J usage is TRBJ1-3, with D possibly TRBD1 on 6 matching bases. Trimming took off 5 bases at V and 4 bases at J, with 9 bases between the two ends. Per germline, CDR1 SEHNR and CDR2 FQNEAQ (reference sequence). CDR3 size: 13 residues. CDR3 coding DNA: TGTGCCAGCAGCCGGGACATGGGAAACACCATATATTTT. Translating it yields CASSRDMGNTIYF.

The genes are TRBV18 and TRBJ2-7; the match to TRBD1 covers 8 bases. CDR3 length: 14 amino acids. V trimming: 1 base; J trimming: 5 bases; junction bases outside the gene matches: 4. Germline-derived CDR1 and CDR2 are KGHSH and LQKENI. This CDR3 is CASSPLTGEDEQYF. CDR3 nucleotide sequence: TGTGCCAGCTCACCACTGACAGGGGAGGACGAGCAGTACTTC. Full variable domain (remainder filled in from reference TRBV18 and TRBJ2-7): NAGVMQNPRHLVRRRGQEARLRCSPMKGHSHVYWYRQLPEEGLKFMVYLQKENIIDESGMPKERFSAEFPKEGPSILRIQQVVRGDSAAYFCASSPLTGEDEQYFGPGTRLTVT.

The DNA of the CDR3 is TGCGCCAGCAGCCTCGGGACAGCAGCTAACTATGGCTACACCTTC. This encodes CASSLGTAANYGYTF. This chain connects TRBV5-1 to TRBJ1-2, with 7 bases lining up with TRBD1. CDR1 is SGHRS and CDR2 is YFSETQ in the germline V gene. This CDR3 region has 15 residues. V lost 4 bases, J lost 0 bases, and 6 bases stayed unmatched.

This clone was seen only once. The chain recombines TRBV12-5 with TRBJ2-5, with TRBD2 as a possible D gene (6 bases). The V end was cut by 1 base, the J end by 2 bases, with 11 bases between. This CDR3 is 15 amino acids long. Germline CDR1 is LGHNT and CDR2 is FRNRAP. The CDR3, as DNA: TGTGCTAGTGGTTTGGGACTAGTAGAGCAAGAGACCCAGTACTTC. Amino acids: CASGLGLVEQETQYF.

This chain joins TRBV29-1 and TRBJ2-3; 10 nucleotides match TRBD2. The V gene's germline CDR1 is SQVTM and CDR2 ANQGSEA. Trimming at V came to 4 bases and at J to 3 bases, leaving 4 bases not matched to a gene. This CDR3 is built from 14 residues. The chain's CDR3 is CSVVLAGGTDTQYF. CDR3 sequence (DNA): TGCAGCGTTGTTTTAGCGGGGGGTACAGATACGCAGTATTTT.

The genes are TRBV4-1 and TRBJ1-1, with D unresolved. The CDR3 is 11 residues long. Looked up from germline, CDR1 is MGHRA and CDR2 is YSYEKL. Trimming took off 2 bases at V and 8 bases at J, with 6 bases between the two ends. Here the CDR3 reads CASSQPGEAFF. The DNA of the CDR3 is TGCGCCAGCAGCCAACCTGGGGAAGCTTTCTTT.

The chain combines TRBV4-3 with TRBJ1-2; tentatively, D is TRBD1 (5 bases). From germline, CDR1 is LGHNA and CDR2 YSLEER. CDR3 length: 16 residues. V shed 0 bases and J shed 4 bases, with 15 bases lying between them. CDR3 nucleotide sequence: TGCGCCAGCAGCCAAGATGGGCAGGGTAGAGGCTATGGCTACACCTTC. This gives the protein CASSQDGQGRGYGYTF.

The V call is TRBV23-1, the J call TRBJ2-3; D is ambiguous. TRBV23-1 qualifies as an ORF whose function is uncertain. The CDR3 sequence is 21 residues long. Between the trimmed V and J ends, which lost 0 bases and 3 bases, there was a span of 28 bases. CDR3 coding DNA: TGCGCCAGCAGTCAATCGGTAAAAACTGCGCCGAAGTACACTTCAACAGATACGCAGTATTTT. Translation: CASSQSVKTAPKYTSTDTQYF.

This chain joins TRBV28 and TRBJ1-3; a weak D match, TRBD1 (5 bases). CDR1 is MDHEN, CDR2 SYDVKM, per germline. This CDR3 region has 16 residues. Trimming stripped 2 bases from V and 0 bases from J, with 11 bases between. Written as DNA, the CDR3 is TGTGCCAGCAGTTTAGGGGGATTTGTCTCTGGAAACACCATATATTTT. It is translated as CASSLGGFVSGNTIYF.

As regards this clone: Other DNA sequences within the sample encode an identical CDR3. This CDR3 is CASSLEGGTEAFF. For the CDR3, the DNA is TGTGCCAGCAGCTTAGAGGGGGGCACTGAAGCTTTCTTT. The chain uses TRBV7-9 and TRBJ1-1, with D tentatively TRBD1 (6 bases). Germline CDR1 and CDR2: SEHNR and FQNEAQ (reference sequence). With 1 base removed from V and 4 bases from J, the gap between germline ends came to 7 bases. This CDR3 has 13 residues.

The J gene is TRBJ1-1, the V gene TRBV18; TRBD1 might be the D (5 bases). The CDR3 runs 14 residues. Germline V gene lookup returns CDR1 KGHSH and CDR2 LQKENI. Trimming pared 6 bases from V and 3 bases from J, leaving 14 bases between. The CDR3 coding sequence is TGTGCCAGCTCCCTAGACAGACGGGACACTGAAGCTTTCTTT. Translated, it gives CASSLDRRDTEAFF. The full variable domain, its missing parts supplied by reference TRBV18 and TRBJ1-1, is NAGVMQNPRHLVRRRGQEARLRCSPMKGHSHVYWYRQLPEEGLKFMVYLQKENIIDESGMPKERFSAEFPKEGPSILRIQQVVRGDSAAYFCASSLDRRDTEAFFGQGTRLTVV.

The chain carries TRBV7-2 and TRBJ1-5; maybe TRBD1 (5 bases). The CDR3 loop spans 13 amino acids. Germline V gene lookup returns CDR1 SGHTA and CDR2 FQGNSA. Trimming shortened V by 8 bases and J by 7 bases, and 15 bases separated the two germline ends. Here the CDR3 DNA reads TGTGCCAGCCAGATGGGGACTGGGCAGCCCCAGCATTTT. Its protein is CASQMGTGQPQHF.

V is TRBV28 and J is TRBJ1-1, with TRBD1 identical over 10 bases. Per the germline V gene, CDR1 is MDHEN and CDR2 is SYDVKM. The CDR3 has 18 amino acids. V gave up 6 bases and J gave up 6 bases; unmatched junction bases: 19. The CDR3, as DNA: TGTGCCAGCAGCTTACTGAGGGACAGGGGAATTAGAACGGCTGAAGCTTTCTTT. This translates into CASSLLRDRGIRTAEAFF.

J is TRBJ2-1 and V is TRBV10-3; D perhaps matches TRBD1 (5 bases). This CDR3 is built from 15 residues. The V and J ends lost 0 bases and 6 bases respectively, with 12 bases between them. Germline values: CDR1 ENHRY, CDR2 SYGVKD. As DNA, the CDR3 is TGTGCCATCAGTGAGTCGACAGCGTTCATCAATGAGCAGTTCTTC. Translated: CAISESTAFINEQFF.

This clone has just one count. The chain couples TRBV30 to TRBJ2-1; 10 positions agree with TRBD2. V was clipped by 2 bases and J by 9 bases; unmatched bases: 10. CDR1 and CDR2 (germline): GTSNPN, SVGIG (reference sequence). This CDR3 comprises 15 residues. The CDR3: CAWSPKRGGGGEQFF. CDR3 sequence (DNA): TGTGCCTGGAGTCCCAAGCGGGGGGGCGGCGGTGAGCAGTTCTTC.

This clone was recorded only once. Here the CDR3 DNA reads TGTGCCAGCTCACCCCGGCAACAAGAGACCCAGTACTTC. Translation gives CASSPRQQETQYF. The chain links TRBV18 to TRBJ2-5, with D uncertain. The V gene's germline CDR1 is KGHSH and CDR2 LQKENI. The V end lost 3 bases, the J end lost 2 bases, and 7 bases lay between the germline ends. CDR3 size: 13 residues. Complete variable domain (other parts from reference TRBV18 and TRBJ2-5): NAGVMQNPRHLVRRRGQEARLRCSPMKGHSHVYWYRQLPEEGLKFMVYLQKENIIDESGMPKERFSAEFPKEGPSILRIQQVVRGDSAAYFCASSPRQQETQYFGPGTRLLVL.

The J gene is TRBJ2-7, the V gene TRBV4-3; D may correspond to TRBD1 or TRBD2 (5 bases each). The CDR3 is 15 residues long. V dropped 3 bases and J dropped 1 base, with 13 bases sitting between them. From germline, CDR1 is LGHNA and CDR2 YSLEER. Here the CDR3 DNA reads TGCGCCAGCAGCCAGGCAGGGAGCGGTTCCTACGAGCAGTACTTC. Translating it yields CASSQAGSGSYEQYF.

The V and J genes are TRBV5-1 and TRBJ2-2; 10 positions agree with TRBD2. Trimming at V came to 5 bases and at J to 5 bases, leaving 6 bases not matched to a gene. Germline CDR1 and CDR2: SGHRS and YFSETQ. The CDR3 has 15 amino acids. CDR3 amino acids: CASSYLAGDTGELFF. Here the CDR3 DNA reads TGCGCCAGCAGTTATCTAGCGGGAGATACCGGGGAGCTGTTTTTT.

The chain employs TRBV29-1 and TRBJ2-7; no reliable D call. The germline V and J ends were trimmed by 1 base and 0 bases, with 7 bases remaining between them. Germline V CDR1 and CDR2: SQVTM, ANQGSEA. The CDR3 contains 13 residues. CDR3 residues: CSVEVSYSYEQYF. As DNA, the CDR3 is TGCAGCGTTGAAGTCTCCTACTCCTACGAGCAGTACTTC.

The gene calls are TRBV6-5 and TRBJ2-5; TRBD1 agrees at 8 bases. Germline trimming cut 5 bases from V and 5 bases from J; bases unmatched to any gene: 4. The CDR3 is 13 residues long. Germline values: CDR1 MNHEY, CDR2 SVGAGI. The CDR3 nucleotides read TGTGCCAGCAGTAACACAGGGGGGGAGACCCAGTACTTC. Translating gives CASSNTGGETQYF.

This clone appeared once. V and J are TRBV7-2 and TRBJ2-5; D tentatively reads TRBD1 or TRBD2 (6 bases each). In germline, CDR1 is SGHTA, CDR2 FQGNSA. The CDR3 has 15 residues. The CDR3 DNA follows: TGTGCGACCTACGAGGGGGGAATTTTCGCAGAGACCCAGTACTTC. Encoded protein: CATYEGGIFAETQYF.

On this clone: Other DNA sequences of this sample code for an identical CDR3. The V and J genes are TRBV7-3 and TRBJ2-5; a possible D gene is TRBD1 (6 bases). CDR1 is SGHTA, CDR2 FQGTGA, per germline. V lost 5 bases to trimming and J lost 5 bases, with 18 bases between them. CDR3 size: 15 residues. The CDR3 nucleotides read TGTGCCAGCAGCCTGGGGCAGGGGCCGGAGGAGACCCAGTACTTC. It encodes CASSLGQGPEETQYF.

The V gene is TRBV7-3, the J gene TRBJ2-2, with 12 bases that match TRBD2. This CDR3 spans 15 amino acids. The V gene's germline CDR1 is SGHTA and CDR2 FQGTGA. V shed 4 bases and J 6 bases; nucleotides not matched to a gene: 3. The CDR3 DNA reads as TGTGCCAGCAGCTATCTAGCGGGAGGGCCCGGGGAGCTGTTTTTT. Translation: CASSYLAGGPGELFF.